This paragraph reports one TCR beta chain. The data originate from a study of T cells after yellow fever vaccination. MiXCR was run by TCRdb on the 5' RACE reads, yielding one entry per CDR3 protein. The sample lists roughly 500,000 distinct CDR3 sequences; roughly a fifth were seen once. Looked up from germline, CDR1 is SEHNR and CDR2 is FQNEAQ (reference sequence). The CDR3 loop spans 15 amino acids. V shed 5 bases and J shed 5 bases, with 18 bases lying between them. The TCR comes from a man aged 25-45 years who received the YFV17D yellow fever vaccine. The chain is built from TRBV7-9 and TRBJ2-5, with a weak D call TRBD1 (5 bases). Source: PBMCs, taken 15 days after the yellow fever booster vaccination. The CDR3 region is CASSPTDTARETQYF. CDR3 DNA sequence: TGTGCCAGCAGCCCTACGGACACGGCTCGGGAGACCCAGTACTTC.